This entry lists 9 T cell receptor beta chains sequenced from one sample in a study of T-cell memory formation after mild COVID-19. MiXCR, applied by TCRdb to the 5' RACE reads, yields one record per CDR3 protein. The sample records over 55,000 distinct CDR3 sequences, 9.5% to 15% being singletons. The sample consisted of PBMCs or a T cell subset sorted from them (not recorded which). Source of these receptors: a man aged 18-30 years who had mild COVID-19 (a few samples of this study predate the infection). Cell type and time point are not known.

This clonotype was found a few times. V and J are TRBV18 and TRBJ2-4, with a possible D match to TRBD1 (6 bases). CDR1 and CDR2 from the germline V gene are KGHSH and LQKENI. The V end was cut by 3 bases, the J end by 6 bases, with 18 bases between. CDR3 size: 16 residues. CDR3 sequence reads: CASSPRQWGRGNIQYF. The DNA of the CDR3 is TGTGCCAGCTCACCCCGACAGTGGGGGCGAGGAAACATTCAGTACTTC.

In this sample, this clonotype turned up a few times. The chain is built from TRBV4-3 and TRBJ2-1; 8 bases align to TRBD2. CDR3 length: 16 amino acids. The junction had 4 bases not matched to a gene; V was cut back by 0 bases and J by 3 bases. Germline loops: CDR1 LGHNA, CDR2 YSLEER. CDR3 sequence (DNA): TGCGCCAGCAGCCAAGATGCAAGCGGGGGCTACAATGAGCAGTTCTTC. It translates to CASSQDASGGYNEQFF.

This clonotype showed up just a few times. This chain connects TRBV24-1 to TRBJ2-3, with 12 nucleotides matching TRBD1. CDR1 and CDR2 (germline): KGHDR, SFDVKD. The junction had 4 bases not matched to a gene; V was cut back by 4 bases and J by 6 bases. The CDR3 is made up of 15 amino acids. This CDR3 reads CATSDPGQGADTQYF. The CDR3 DNA reads TGTGCCACCAGTGACCCGGGACAGGGGGCGGATACGCAGTATTTT.

This clonotype was observed a single time. The V gene is TRBV12-3 or TRBV12-4, the J gene TRBJ1-6; D is undetermined. Trimming took off 2 bases at V and 7 bases at J, with 12 bases between the two ends. The CDR3 has 15 residues. The CDR3 protein is CASSLLPGSNSPLHF. CDR3 DNA sequence: TGTGCCAGCAGTTTACTCCCAGGTTCCAATTCACCCCTCCACTTT.

This clonotype was found a few times. This chain links TRBV5-1 with TRBJ2-3; D gene unclear. V lost 4 bases and J 6 bases, leaving 6 bases between the germline ends. CDR1 and CDR2 (germline): SGHRS, YFSETQ. This CDR3 contains 11 residues. CDR3 residues: CASSLMDTQYF. The CDR3 DNA follows: TGCGCCAGCAGCCTGATGGATACGCAGTATTTT.

The V and J genes are TRBV25-1 and TRBJ2-5, with D hard to call. Germline V gives CDR1 MGHDK, CDR2 SYGVNS. This CDR3 is built from 14 residues. The germline V and J ends were trimmed by 2 bases and 2 bases, with 9 bases remaining between them. The CDR3 spells CASSEKTMQETQYF. The CDR3 region has the DNA TGTGCCAGCAGTGAAAAAACAATGCAAGAGACCCAGTACTTC.

This clonotype was observed many times. The chain links TRBV29-1 to TRBJ2-4, with D possibly called TRBD1 or TRBD2 (6 bases each). The CDR3 spans 14 residues. V was cut by 7 bases and J by 0 bases, with 13 bases left in between. CDR1 is SQVTM, CDR2 ANQGSEA, per germline. In nucleotides, the CDR3 is TGCAGCGCTGCTGGGGGGCTAGCCAAAAACATTCAGTACTTC. This gives the protein CSAAGGLAKNIQYF.

This clonotype showed up many times. The J gene is TRBJ2-1, the V gene TRBV27; 8 nucleotides agree with TRBD2. The germline V gene has CDR1 MNHEY and CDR2 SMNVEV (reference sequence). With 5 bases clipped from V and 2 bases from J, the junction kept 8 bases outside the gene matches. This CDR3 region has 16 residues. In DNA, the CDR3 is TGTGCCAGCAGTCTCACGGGGGGGCATACCTACAATGAGCAGTTCTTC. This gives the protein CASSLTGGHTYNEQFF.

For the CDR3, the DNA is TGTGCCAGCAGTGACCCCCCAGATACGCAGTATTTT. Its translation: CASSDPPDTQYF. The chain employs TRBV25-1 and TRBJ2-3; D remains unclear. Germline lookup yields CDR1 MGHDK and CDR2 SYGVNS. Deletions cut 3 bases from V and 4 bases from J, with 5 bases between. This CDR3 is built from 12 residues.